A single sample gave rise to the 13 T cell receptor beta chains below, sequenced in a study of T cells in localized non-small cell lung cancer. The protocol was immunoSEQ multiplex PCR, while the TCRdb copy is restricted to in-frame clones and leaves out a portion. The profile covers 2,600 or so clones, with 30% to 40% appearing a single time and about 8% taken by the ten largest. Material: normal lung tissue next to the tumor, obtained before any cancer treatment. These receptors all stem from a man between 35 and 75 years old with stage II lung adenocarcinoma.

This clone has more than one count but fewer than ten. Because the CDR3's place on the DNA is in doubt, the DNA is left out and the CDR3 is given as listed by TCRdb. CDR3 sequence: CASSILVGXGSF. This rearrangement joins TRBV1 to TRBJ1-2. TRBV1 is reported as a pseudogene. The CDR3 spans 12 amino acids, including both terminal residues.

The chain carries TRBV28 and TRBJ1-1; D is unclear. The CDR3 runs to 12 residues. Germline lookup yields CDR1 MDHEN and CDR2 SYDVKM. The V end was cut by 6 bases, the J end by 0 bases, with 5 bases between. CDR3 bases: TGTGCCAGCAGCCTCATGAACACTGAAGCTTTCTTT. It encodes CASSLMNTEAFF.

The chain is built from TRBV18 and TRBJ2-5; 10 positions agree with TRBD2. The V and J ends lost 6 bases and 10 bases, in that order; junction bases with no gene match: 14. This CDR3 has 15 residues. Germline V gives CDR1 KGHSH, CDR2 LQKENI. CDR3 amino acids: CASSSDPAGGVIQYF. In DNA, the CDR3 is TGTGCCAGCTCTTCTGACCCAGCGGGAGGGGTGATCCAGTACTTC.

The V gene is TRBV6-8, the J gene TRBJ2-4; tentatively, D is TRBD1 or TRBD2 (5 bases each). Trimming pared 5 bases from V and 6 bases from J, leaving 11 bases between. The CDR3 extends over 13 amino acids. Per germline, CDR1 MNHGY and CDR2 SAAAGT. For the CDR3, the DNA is TGTGCCAGCAGTACCCTCGGGGCAAACATTCAGTACTTC. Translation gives CASSTLGANIQYF.

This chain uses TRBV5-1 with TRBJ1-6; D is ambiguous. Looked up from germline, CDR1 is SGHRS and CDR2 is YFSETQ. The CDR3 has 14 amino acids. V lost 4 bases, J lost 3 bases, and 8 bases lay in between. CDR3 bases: TGCGCCAGCAGCACCGGAGACTATAATTCACCCCTCCACTTT. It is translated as CASSTGDYNSPLHF. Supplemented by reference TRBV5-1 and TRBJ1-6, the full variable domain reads KAGVTQTPRYLIKTRGQQVTLSCSPISGHRSVSWYQQTPGQGLQFLFEYFSETQRNKGNFPGRFSGRQFSNSRSEMNVSTLELGDSALYLCASSTGDYNSPLHFGNGTRLTVT.

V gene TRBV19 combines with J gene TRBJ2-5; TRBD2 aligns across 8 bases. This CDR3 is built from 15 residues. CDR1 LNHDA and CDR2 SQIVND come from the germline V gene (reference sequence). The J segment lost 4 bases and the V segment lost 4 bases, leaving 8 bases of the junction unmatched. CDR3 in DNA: TGTGCCAGTAGTAGGTCGGGAGGGCCCGGAGAGACCCAGTACTTC. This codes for CASSRSGGPGETQYF.

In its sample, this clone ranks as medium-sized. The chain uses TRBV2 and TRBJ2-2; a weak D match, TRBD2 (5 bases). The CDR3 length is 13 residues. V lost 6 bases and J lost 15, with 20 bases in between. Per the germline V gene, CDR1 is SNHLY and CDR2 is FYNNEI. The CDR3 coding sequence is TGTGCCAGCAGCCTCCCCTCCTGGCTAGCTTTGTTTTTT. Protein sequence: CASSLPSWLALFF. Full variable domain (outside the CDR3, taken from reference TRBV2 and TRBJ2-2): EPEVTQTPSHQVTQMGQEVILRCVPISNHLYFYWYRQILGQKVEFLVSFYNNEISEKSEIFDDQFSVERPDGSNFTLKIRSTKLEDSAMYFCASSLPSWLALFFGEGSRLTVL.

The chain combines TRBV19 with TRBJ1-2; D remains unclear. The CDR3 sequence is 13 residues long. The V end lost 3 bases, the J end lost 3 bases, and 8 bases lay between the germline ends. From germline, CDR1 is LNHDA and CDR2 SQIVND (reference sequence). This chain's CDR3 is CASSIGRDYGYTF. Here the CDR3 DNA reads TGTGCCAGTAGTATCGGCCGGGACTATGGCTACACCTTC. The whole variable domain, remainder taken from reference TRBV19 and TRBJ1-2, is DGGITQSPKYLFRKEGQNVTLSCEQNLNHDAMYWYRQDPGQGLRLIYYSQIVNDFQKGDIAEGYSVSREKKESFPLTVTSAQKNPTAFYLCASSIGRDYGYTFGSGTRLTVV.

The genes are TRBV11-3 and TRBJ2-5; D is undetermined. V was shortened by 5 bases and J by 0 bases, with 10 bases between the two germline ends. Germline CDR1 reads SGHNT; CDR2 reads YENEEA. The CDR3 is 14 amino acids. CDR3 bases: TGTGCCAGCAGCCCCGGACGGTACCAAGAGACCCAGTACTTC. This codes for CASSPGRYQETQYF.

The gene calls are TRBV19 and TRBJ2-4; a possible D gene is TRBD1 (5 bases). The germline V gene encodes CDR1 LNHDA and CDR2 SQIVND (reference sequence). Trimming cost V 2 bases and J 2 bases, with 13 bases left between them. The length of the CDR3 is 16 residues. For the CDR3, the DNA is TGTGCCAGTAGTATAACCCTGGGGCTTTCCAAAAACATTCAGTACTTC. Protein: CASSITLGLSKNIQYF.

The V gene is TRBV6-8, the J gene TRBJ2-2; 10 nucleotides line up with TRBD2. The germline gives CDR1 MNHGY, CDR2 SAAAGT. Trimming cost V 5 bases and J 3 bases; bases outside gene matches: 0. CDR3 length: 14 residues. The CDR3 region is CASSLAGDTGELFF. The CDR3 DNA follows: TGTGCCAGCAGTCTAGCGGGAGACACCGGGGAGCTGTTTTTT.

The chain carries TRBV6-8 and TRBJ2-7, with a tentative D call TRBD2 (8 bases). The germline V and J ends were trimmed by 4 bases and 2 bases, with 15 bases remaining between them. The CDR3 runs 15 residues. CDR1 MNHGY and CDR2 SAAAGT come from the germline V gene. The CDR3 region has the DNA TGTGCCAGCAGTTCGGGAGGGGGCGGGACCTACGAGCAGTACTTC. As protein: CASSSGGGGTYEQYF.

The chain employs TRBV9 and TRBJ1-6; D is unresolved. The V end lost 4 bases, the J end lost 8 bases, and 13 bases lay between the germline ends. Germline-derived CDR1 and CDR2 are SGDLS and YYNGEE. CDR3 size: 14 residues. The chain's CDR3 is CASSIWGEDSPLHF. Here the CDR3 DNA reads TGTGCCAGCAGCATATGGGGAGAGGATTCACCCCTCCACTTT.